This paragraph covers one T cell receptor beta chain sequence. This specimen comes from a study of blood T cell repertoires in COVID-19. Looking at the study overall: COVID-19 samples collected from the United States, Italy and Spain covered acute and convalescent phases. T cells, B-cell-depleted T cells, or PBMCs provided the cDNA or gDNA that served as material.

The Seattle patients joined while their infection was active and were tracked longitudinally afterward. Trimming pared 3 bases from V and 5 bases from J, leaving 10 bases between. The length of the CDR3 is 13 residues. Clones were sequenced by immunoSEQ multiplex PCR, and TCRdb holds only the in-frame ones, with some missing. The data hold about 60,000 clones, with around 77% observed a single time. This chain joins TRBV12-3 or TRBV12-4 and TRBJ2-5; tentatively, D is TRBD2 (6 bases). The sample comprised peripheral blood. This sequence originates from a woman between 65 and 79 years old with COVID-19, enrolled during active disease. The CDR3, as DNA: TGTGCCAGCAGTTTCACTGGAGGGGAGACCCAGTACTTC. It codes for CASSFTGGETQYF.